This T cell receptor beta chain was recorded in a study of cytomegalovirus exposure and HLA in healthy donors. PCR used 60 Vbeta primers and 13 Jbeta primers. TCRdb keeps only in-frame clones here, not all; method: immunoSEQ multiplex PCR. The sample carries more than 95,000 clones, 75% to 85% recorded once. Turning to this clone: The target antigen is unknown.

The germline V gene has CDR1 SGHVS and CDR2 FQNEAQ. V gave up 3 bases and J gave up 1 base, with 9 bases separating them. The CDR3 length is 14 residues. Findings and limits, study-wide: On later analysis, the bulk of CMV-associated TCR beta chains appeared to be HLA-restricted. TCR beta sequences reportedly predicted the HLA-A and HLA-B alleles of most subjects accurately. In a later analysis, V- and J-gene trimming of beta chains associated with a DCLRE1C missense variant, replicated independently. According to reports, the classifier identified cytomegalovirus status with high specificity and sensitivity.

The sequenced sample consisted of PBMCs. The J gene is TRBJ1-1, the V gene TRBV7-8; tentative D call: TRBD1 (6 bases). The TCR was taken from a man between 25 and 39 years old in good health and CMV-seropositive. CDR3 residues: CASSLVGGNTEAFF. The CDR3 bases are TGTGCCAGCAGCTTGGTAGGGGGGAACACTGAAGCTTTCTTT.